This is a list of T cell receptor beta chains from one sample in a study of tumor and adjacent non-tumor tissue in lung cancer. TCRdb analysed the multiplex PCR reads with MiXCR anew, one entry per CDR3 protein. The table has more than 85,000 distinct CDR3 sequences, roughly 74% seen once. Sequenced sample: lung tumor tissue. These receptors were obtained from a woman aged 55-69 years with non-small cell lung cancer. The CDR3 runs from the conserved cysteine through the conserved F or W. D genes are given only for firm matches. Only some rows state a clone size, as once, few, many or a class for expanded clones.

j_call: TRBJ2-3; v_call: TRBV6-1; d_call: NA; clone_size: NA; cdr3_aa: CACSPMPSTDTEYF; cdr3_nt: TGTGCCTGCAGCCCCATGCCTAGCACAGATACGGAGTATTTT
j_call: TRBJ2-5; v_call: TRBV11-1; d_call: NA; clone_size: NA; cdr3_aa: CASSRRQVERIEIQYF; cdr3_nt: TGTGCCAGCAGCCGACGACAGGTTGAGAGGATAGAGATCCAGTACTTC
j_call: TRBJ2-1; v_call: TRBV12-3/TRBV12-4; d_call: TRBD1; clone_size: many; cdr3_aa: CASTPWEGGSDNEQFF; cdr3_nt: TGTGCCAGCACCCCCTGGGAAGGGGGCTCGGACAATGAGCAGTTCTTC
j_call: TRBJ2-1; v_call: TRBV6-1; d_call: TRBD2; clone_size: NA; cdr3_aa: CASSPTSGTVDEQFF; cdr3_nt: TGTGCCAGTAGCCCGACTAGCGGGACGGTCGATGAGCAGTTCTTC
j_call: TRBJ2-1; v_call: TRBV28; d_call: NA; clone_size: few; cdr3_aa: CASKGQGSYNEQFF; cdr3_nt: TGTGCCAGCAAGGGCCAGGGCTCCTACAATGAGCAGTTCTTC
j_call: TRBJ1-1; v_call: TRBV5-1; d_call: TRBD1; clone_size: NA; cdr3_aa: CASSDRTGGNTEALF; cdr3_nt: TGCGCCAGCAGCGACCGGACAGGGGGGAACACTGAAGCTCTCTTT
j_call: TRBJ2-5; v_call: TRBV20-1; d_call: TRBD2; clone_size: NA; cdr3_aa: CNAVGLAGGRQETEYF; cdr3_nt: TGCAATGCTGTTGGACTAGCGGGTGGGAGACAAGAGACCGAGTACTTC
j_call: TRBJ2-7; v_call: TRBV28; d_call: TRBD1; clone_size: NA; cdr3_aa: CASSSPGQGSYEHYF; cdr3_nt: TGTGCCAGCAGCTCCCCGGGACAGGGTTCCTACGAACACTACTTC
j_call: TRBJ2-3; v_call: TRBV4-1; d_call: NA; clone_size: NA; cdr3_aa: CANSPPGAGRDTQYF; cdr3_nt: TGCGCCAACAGCCCCCCAGGGGCGGGCAGAGATACGCAGTATTTT
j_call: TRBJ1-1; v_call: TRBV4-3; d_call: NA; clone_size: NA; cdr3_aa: CASSQNKGFTEAFF; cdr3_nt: TGCGCCAGCAGTCAAAACAAGGGGTTCACTGAAGCTTTCTTT
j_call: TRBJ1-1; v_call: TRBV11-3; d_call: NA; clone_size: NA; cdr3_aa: CASNLPGRIIEAFF; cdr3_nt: TGTGCCAGCAACTTACCGGGACGGATTATTGAAGCTTTCTTT
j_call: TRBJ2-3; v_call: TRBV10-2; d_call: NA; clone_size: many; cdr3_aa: CASSFTDTQYF; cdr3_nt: TGCGCCAGCAGTTTCACAGATACGCAGTATTTT
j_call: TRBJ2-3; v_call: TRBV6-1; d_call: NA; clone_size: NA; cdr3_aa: CASLRRADTQYF; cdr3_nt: TGTGCCAGCTTGCGTAGGGCAGATACGCAGTATTTT
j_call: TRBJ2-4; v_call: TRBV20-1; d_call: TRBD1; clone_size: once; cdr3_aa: CSARWQGVKNIQYF; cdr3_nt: TGTAGTGCTAGATGGCAGGGGGTCAAAAACATTCAGTACTTC
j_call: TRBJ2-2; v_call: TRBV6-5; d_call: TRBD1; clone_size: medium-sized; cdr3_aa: CASSLQGDTGELFF; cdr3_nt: TGTGCCAGCAGTTTACAGGGGGATACCGGGGAGCTGTTTTTT
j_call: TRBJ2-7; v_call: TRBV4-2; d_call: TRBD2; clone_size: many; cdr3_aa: CASSQLDLGEGGYEQYF; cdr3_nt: TGTGCCAGCAGCCAACTCGATTTGGGGGAGGGTGGCTACGAGCAGTACTTC
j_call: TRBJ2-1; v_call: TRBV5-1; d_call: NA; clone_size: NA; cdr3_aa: CASSLAPGSYNEQFF; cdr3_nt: TGCGCCAGCAGCTTGGCTCCGGGGTCCTACAATGAGCAGTTCTTC
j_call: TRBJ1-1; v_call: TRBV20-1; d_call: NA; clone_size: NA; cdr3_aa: CSARVLGANTEVFF; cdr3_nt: TGCAGTGCTCGGGTTCTGGGGGCGAACACTGAAGTTTTCTTT
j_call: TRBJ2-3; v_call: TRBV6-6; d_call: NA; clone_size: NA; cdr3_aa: CASSYQGAHTDTQYF; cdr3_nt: TGTGCCAGCAGTTACCAAGGGGCTCACACAGATACGCAGTATTTT
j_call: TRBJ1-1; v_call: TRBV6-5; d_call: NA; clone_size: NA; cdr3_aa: CANRYDPGENTEAFF; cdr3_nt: TGTGCCAACAGATACGACCCAGGCGAGAACACTGAAGCTTTCTTT
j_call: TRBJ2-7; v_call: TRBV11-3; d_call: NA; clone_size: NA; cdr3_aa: CASSLRQGTSYEQSF; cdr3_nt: TGTGCCAGCAGCTTGCGGCAGGGGACCTCTTACGAGCAGAGCTTC
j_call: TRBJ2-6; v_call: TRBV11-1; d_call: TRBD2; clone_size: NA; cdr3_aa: CASSLGTSRSGANVPTF; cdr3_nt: TGTGCCAGCAGCTTAGGGACTAGCAGGTCTGGGGCCAACGTCCCGACTTTC
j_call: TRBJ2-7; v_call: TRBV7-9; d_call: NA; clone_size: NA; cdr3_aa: CVSSSLFNSHEQYF; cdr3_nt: TGTGTCAGCAGCTCCCTCTTTAACTCCCACGAGCAGTACTTC
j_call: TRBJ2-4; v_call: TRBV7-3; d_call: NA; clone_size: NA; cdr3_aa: CASSAQTGSKNIQYF; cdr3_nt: TGTGCCAGCAGCGCTCAGACAGGCTCCAAAAACATTCAGTACTTC
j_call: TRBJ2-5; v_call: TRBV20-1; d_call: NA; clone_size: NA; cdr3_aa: CSVRDQFGYFQETQYF; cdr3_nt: TGCAGTGTTAGAGATCAATTCGGGTACTTCCAAGAGACACAGTACTTC
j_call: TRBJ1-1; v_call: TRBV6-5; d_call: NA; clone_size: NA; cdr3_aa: CASSYLPGRGMNTEAFF; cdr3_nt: TGTGCCAGTAGTTACTTGCCGGGAAGGGGTATGAACACTGAAGCTTTCTTT
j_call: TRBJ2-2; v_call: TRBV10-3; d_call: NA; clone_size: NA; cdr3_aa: CANSKTVTDSLRELFF; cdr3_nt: TGTGCCAACAGTAAAACCGTGACTGACTCCTTGAGGGAGCTGTTTTTT
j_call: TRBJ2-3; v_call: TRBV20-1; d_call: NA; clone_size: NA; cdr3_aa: CSAGLTESTDMQYF; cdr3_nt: TGCAGTGCTGGACTAACTGAAAGCACAGATATGCAGTATTTT
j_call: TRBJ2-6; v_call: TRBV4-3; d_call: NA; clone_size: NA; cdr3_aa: CASRPGRTSGANVLTF; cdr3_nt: TGCGCCAGCCGCCCGGGACGGACCTCTGGGGCCAACGTCCTGACCTTC
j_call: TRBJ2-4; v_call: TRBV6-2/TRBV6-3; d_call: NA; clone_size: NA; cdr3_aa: CASSTPCGIQCF; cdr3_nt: TGTGCCAGCAGTACCCCATGTGGCATTCAGTGCTTC
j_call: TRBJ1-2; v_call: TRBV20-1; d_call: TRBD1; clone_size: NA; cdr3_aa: CSARDPGTGATNDYTF; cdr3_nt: TGCAGTGCTAGAGATCCCGGGACAGGGGCTACTAATGACTACACCTTC
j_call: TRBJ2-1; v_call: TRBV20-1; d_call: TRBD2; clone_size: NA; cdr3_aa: CSTSPAHSSGYDEQFF; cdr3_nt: TGCAGTACTAGCCCTGCCCATTCTAGCGGCTACGATGAGCAGTTCTTC
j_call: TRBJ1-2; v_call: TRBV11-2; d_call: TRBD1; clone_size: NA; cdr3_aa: CASSLNQGDGGYTF; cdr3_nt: TGTGCCAGCAGTTTAAATCAGGGGGATGGTGGCTACACCTTC
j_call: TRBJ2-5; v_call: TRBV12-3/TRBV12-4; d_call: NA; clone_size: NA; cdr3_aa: CASSRAVGGNEETQYF; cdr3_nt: TGTGCCAGCAGTCGGGCCGTAGGGGGAAATGAAGAGACCCAGTATTTC
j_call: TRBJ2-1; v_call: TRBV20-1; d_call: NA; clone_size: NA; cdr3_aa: CSAGAVEGAKPSNEQFF; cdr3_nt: TGCAGTGCTGGAGCCGTCGAAGGGGCAAAGCCTTCCAATGAGCAGTTCTTC
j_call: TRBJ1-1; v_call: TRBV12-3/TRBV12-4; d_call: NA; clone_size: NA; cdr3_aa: CTSSSNTNTEALF; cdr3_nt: TGTACCAGCAGTTCAAATACAAACACTGAAGCTCTCTTT
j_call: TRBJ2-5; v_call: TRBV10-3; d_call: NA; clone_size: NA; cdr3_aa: CAISGRGGTQYF; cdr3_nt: TGTGCCATAAGTGGTCGGGGAGGGACCCAGTACTTC
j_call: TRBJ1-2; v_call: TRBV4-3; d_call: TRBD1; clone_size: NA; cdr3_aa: CASSLKSDRVGYGYTF; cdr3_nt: TGCGCCAGCAGCCTCAAATCGGACAGGGTCGGTTATGGCTACACCTTC
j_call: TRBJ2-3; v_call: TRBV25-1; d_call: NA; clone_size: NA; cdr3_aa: CASSEQESTDTQYF; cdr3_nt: TGTGCCAGCAGTGAACAGGAGAGCACAGATACGCAGTATTTT
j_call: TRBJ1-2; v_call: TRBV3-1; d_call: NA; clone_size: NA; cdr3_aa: CASSQGGTYRYTF; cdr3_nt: TGTGCCAGCAGCCAAGGAGGGACTTACCGCTACACCTTC
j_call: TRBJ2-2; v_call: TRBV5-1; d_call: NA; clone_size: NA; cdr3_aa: CASSFGGVNIGELFF; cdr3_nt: TGCGCCAGCAGCTTCGGCGGGGTGAACATCGGAGAGCTGTTTTTT
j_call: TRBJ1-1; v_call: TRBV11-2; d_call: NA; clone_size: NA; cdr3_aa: CASSLELGPNTEALF; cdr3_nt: TGTGCCAGCAGCTTAGAGCTAGGACCCAACACTGAAGCTCTCTTT
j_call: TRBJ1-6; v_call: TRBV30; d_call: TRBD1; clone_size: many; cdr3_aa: CAWTVTGANSPLHF; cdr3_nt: TGTGCCTGGACCGTGACAGGGGCAAATTCACCCCTCCACTTT
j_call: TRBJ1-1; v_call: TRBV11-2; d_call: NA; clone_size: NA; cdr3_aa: CAGSINTGNTEACF; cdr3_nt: TGTGCTGGCAGCATAAATACAGGGAACACTGAAGCTTGCTTT
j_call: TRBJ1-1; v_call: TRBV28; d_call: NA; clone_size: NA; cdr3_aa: CARNFGGFNTEAFF; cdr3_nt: TGTGCCAGGAATTTCGGGGGATTTAACACTGAAGCTTTCTTT
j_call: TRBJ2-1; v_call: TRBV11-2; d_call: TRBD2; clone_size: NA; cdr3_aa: CAISLGREGLRNEQFF; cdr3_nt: TGTGCCATCAGCTTAGGGCGGGAGGGCCTTCGTAATGAGCAGTTCTTC